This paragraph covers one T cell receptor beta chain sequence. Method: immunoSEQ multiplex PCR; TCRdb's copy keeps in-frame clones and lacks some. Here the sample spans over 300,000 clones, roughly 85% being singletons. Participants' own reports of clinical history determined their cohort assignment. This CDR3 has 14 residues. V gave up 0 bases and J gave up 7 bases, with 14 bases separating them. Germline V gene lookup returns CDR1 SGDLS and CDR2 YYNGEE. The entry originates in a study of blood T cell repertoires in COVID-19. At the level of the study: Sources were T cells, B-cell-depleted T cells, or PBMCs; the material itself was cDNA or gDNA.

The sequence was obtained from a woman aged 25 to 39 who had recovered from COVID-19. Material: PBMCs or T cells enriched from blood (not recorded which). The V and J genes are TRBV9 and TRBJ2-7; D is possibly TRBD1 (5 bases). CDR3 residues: CASSVGELGREQYF. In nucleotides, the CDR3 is TGTGCCAGCAGCGTAGGGGAATTGGGGCGTGAGCAGTACTTC.